A single T cell receptor beta chain is shown here with its context. The data stem from a study of blood T cell repertoires in COVID-19. Study background: There were acute and convalescent COVID-19 samples, and they came from the United States, Italy and Spain. T cells, B-cell-depleted T cells, or PBMCs provided the cDNA or gDNA that served as material.

Deletions cut 4 bases from V and 0 bases from J, with 16 bases between. In germline, CDR1 is SGHVS, CDR2 FNYEAQ. The CDR3 is 17 residues long. In the source study's methods: Estimation of nucleated cell counts relied on the amplification of reference gene primers. Measured with immunoSEQ multiplex PCR; TCRdb has only the in-frame clones, and not every one. V and J calls and clone size are those listed in that table; D and trimming were worked out from the DNA. This table holds 100,000 to 120,000 clones, around 83% found once. This TCR came from a man in his forties with acute or convalescent COVID-19. The chain employs TRBV7-6 and TRBJ2-1; D ambiguous. The source material was peripheral blood. The CDR3 coding sequence is TGTGCCAGCAGCTCTTACAGCAGTCTAAGCTCCTACAATGAGCAGTTCTTC. As protein: CASSSYSSLSSYNEQFF.